A single sample gave rise to the 8 T cell receptor beta chains below, sequenced in a study of patients and donors after allogeneic stem cell transplantation. TCRdb analysed the RT-PCR reads with MiXCR anew, one entry per CDR3 protein. Of approximately 430,000 distinct CDR3 sequences detected, 16% appear once; the ten largest clones hold over 6%. The sample comprised blood, either unsorted or a sorted T cell fraction (not recorded which). The receptors derive from a human donor who was either an allogeneic HSCT recipient or a stem cell or donor lymphocyte infusion donor (not recorded which). It is not recorded whose cells these are; they may come from a transplant donor.

Here the CDR3 reads CASSRGAGASLYEQYF. CDR3 nucleotide sequence: TGTGCCAGCAGTCGAGGGGCCGGGGCCTCACTCTACGAGCAGTACTTC. The rearrangement links TRBV6-2 or TRBV6-3 to TRBJ2-7, with D tentatively TRBD1 or TRBD2 (5 bases each). The germline V gene has CDR1 MNHEY and CDR2 SVGEGT. The V gene lost 5 bases and the J gene lost 3 bases, with 20 bases spanning the gap. The CDR3 is 16 amino acids.

At least ten counts were recorded for this clonotype. The chain recombines TRBV5-1 with TRBJ2-1; 11 positions match TRBD2. Germline lookup yields CDR1 SGHRS and CDR2 YFSETQ. J lost 3 bases, V lost 2 bases, and 1 base had no gene match. The CDR3 contains 15 residues. The CDR3 sequence is CASSFGTSGYNEQFF. In DNA, the CDR3 is TGCGCCAGCAGCTTCGGGACTAGCGGCTACAATGAGCAGTTCTTC.

The V gene is TRBV2, the J gene TRBJ2-3, with a weak D call TRBD2 (6 bases). This CDR3 spans 14 amino acids. With 1 base removed from V and 6 bases from J, the gap between germline ends came to 11 bases. The germline CDR1 and CDR2 sequences are SNHLY and FYNNEI. The chain's CDR3 is CASSEVRERDTQYF. The CDR3 DNA sequence: TGTGCCAGCAGTGAAGTACGGGAGAGGGATACGCAGTATTTT.

This clonotype came up a few times. V and J are TRBV2 and TRBJ2-1; no definite D call. CDR1 and CDR2 from the germline V gene are SNHLY and FYNNEI. V dropped 4 bases and J dropped 6 bases, with 7 bases sitting between them. This CDR3 is built from 12 residues. CDR3 nucleotide sequence: TGTGCCAGCAGTGTTCAGGCCAATGAGCAGTTCTTC. Its protein product is CASSVQANEQFF.

The genes are TRBV6-2 or TRBV6-3 and TRBJ2-3; possible D gene TRBD2, 7 bases. V lost 6 bases to trimming and J lost 7 bases, with 26 bases between them. Per the germline V gene, CDR1 is MNHEY and CDR2 is SVGEGT. This CDR3 comprises 17 residues. CDR3 sequence (DNA): TGTGCCAGCAGCCCCTGGGGGGGCAGTCCGGCATCAAATACGCAGTATTTT. Protein sequence: CASSPWGGSPASNTQYF.

This clonotype was seen only a few times. The chain joins TRBV7-2 to TRBJ1-2; D is undetermined. Trimming removed 5 bases at V and 2 bases at J, with 9 bases between. The germline CDR1 and CDR2 sequences are SGHTA and FQGNSA. This CDR3 has 13 residues. CDR3 amino acids: CASSPTRNYGYTF. The CDR3 DNA reads as TGTGCCAGCAGCCCCACTAGGAACTATGGCTACACCTTC.

This clonotype was found many times. J is TRBJ2-1 and V is TRBV12-3 or TRBV12-4, with D possibly matching TRBD2 (5 bases). V was shortened by 7 bases and J by 8 bases, with 12 bases between the two germline ends. The CDR3 runs 12 residues. The CDR3: CASNVGLHEQFF. As DNA, the CDR3 is TGTGCCAGCAACGTAGGACTCCATGAGCAGTTCTTC.

This clonotype has more than one count but fewer than ten. The chain has TRBV7-2 and TRBJ1-5; a weak D match, TRBD1 (6 bases). Germline V gives CDR1 SGHTA, CDR2 FQGNSA. Deletions cut 5 bases from V and 7 bases from J, with 15 bases between. CDR3 length: 14 residues. CDR3: CASSRGGRRQPQHF. The CDR3 DNA is TGTGCCAGCAGCCGTGGGGGGCGCAGGCAGCCCCAGCATTTT.